The rows below give T cell receptor beta chains drawn from one sample of a study of blood T cell repertoires in COVID-19. Measured with immunoSEQ multiplex PCR; TCRdb has only the in-frame clones, and not every one. The table records about 280,000 clones, approximately 89% of them present only once. The sample consisted of peripheral blood. The receptors stem from a man aged 35 to 55 with active or convalescent COVID-19. Both conserved end residues are part of each CDR3. D genes are given only for firm matches. Clone size is given for some rows only: seen once, a few or many times, or a class if the clone is expanded.

once	TRBV4-1	TRBJ2-4	-	CASSPRTASPRLEAKNIQYF	TGCGCCAGCAGCCCTCGGACTGCCAGCCCCCGTTTAGAAGCCAAAAACATTCAGTACTTC
-	TRBV9	TRBJ1-5	TRBD1	CASSATGQHPNSNQPQHF	TGTGCCAGCAGCGCAACGGGACAGCACCCTAATAGCAATCAGCCCCAGCATTTT
-	TRBV19	TRBJ1-1	-	CASSMGRNTEAFF	TGTGCCAGTAGTATGGGGAGGAACACTGAAGCTTTCTTT
once	TRBV11-3	TRBJ2-7	TRBD2	CASTWGGSEQYF	TGTGCCAGCACTTGGGGGGGGAGCGAGCAGTACTTC
-	TRBV5-6	TRBJ2-7	-	CASSPRTHTYEQYF	TGTGCCAGCAGCCCCCGGACACACACCTACGAGCAGTACTTC
-	TRBV30	TRBJ1-2	-	CAWRAYDYGYTF	TGTGCCTGGAGGGCTTACGACTATGGCTACACCTTC
-	TRBV11-3	TRBJ2-3	-	CASSPSDRDTDTQYF	TGTGCCAGCAGCCCCTCAGACAGAGACACAGATACGCAGTATTTT
-	TRBV24-1	TRBJ2-1	-	CATSRGQGEQFF	TGTGCCACCAGTAGAGGTCAGGGTGAGCAGTTCTTC
once	TRBV13	TRBJ2-2	-	CASNAAPNTGELFF	TGTGCCAGCAACGCGGCCCCGAACACCGGGGAGCTGTTTTTT
-	TRBV4-1	TRBJ1-5	TRBD1	CASSQAGTDIGPQHF	TGCGCCAGCAGCCAAGCCGGGACAGATATCGGGCCCCAGCATTTT
once	TRBV9	TRBJ2-7	-	CASSSGTPSYEQYF	TGTGCCAGCAGTTCAGGGACACCCTCCTACGAGCAGTACTTC
-	TRBV30	TRBJ1-5	-	CAWSLRGRGNQPQHF	TGTGCCTGGAGTCTGCGAGGTCGGGGAAATCAGCCCCAGCATTTT
few	TRBV6-6	TRBJ2-1	-	CASTRLVSGNEQFF	TGTGCCAGCACCAGACTAGTCTCGGGCAATGAGCAGTTCTTC
-	TRBV7-9	TRBJ2-5	-	CAGGLETQYF	TGTGCGGGGGGGCTAGAGACCCAGTACTTC
-	TRBV5-4	TRBJ2-7	TRBD1	CASTWGTDSYEQYF	TGTGCCAGCACCTGGGGGACAGACTCCTACGAGCAGTACTTC
-	TRBV9	TRBJ1-1	-	CASSPRVENTEAFF	TGTGCCAGCAGCCCCCGAGTCGAGAACACTGAAGCTTTCTTT
-	TRBV19	TRBJ1-5	-	CASSIRIDQPQHF	TGTGCCAGTAGTATCCGTATCGATCAGCCCCAGCATTTT
-	TRBV2	TRBJ2-1	TRBD2	CASTRLAGLYNEQFF	TGTGCCAGCACCCGACTAGCGGGACTATACAATGAGCAGTTCTTC
-	TRBV5-1	TRBJ1-1	-	CASTLGGTNTEAFF	TGCGCCAGCACCCTCGGGGGTACCAACACTGAAGCTTTCTTT
once	TRBV2	TRBJ2-1	TRBD1	CASSETAGTGSNEQFF	TGTGCCAGCAGTGAAACTGCCGGGACAGGTAGCAATGAGCAGTTCTTC
-	TRBV24-1	TRBJ1-1	TRBD1	CATSDLGNRGPLDTEAFF	TGTGCCACCAGTGATTTAGGGAACAGGGGACCTTTGGACACTGAAGCTTTCTTT
-	TRBV11-2	TRBJ2-7	TRBD2	CASSPYIAGGDMYHEQYF	TGTGCCAGCAGCCCGTATATAGCGGGAGGGGATATGTATCACGAGCAGTACTTC
many	TRBV4-1	TRBJ1-2	-	CASSPQTGKTQGYTF	TGCGCCAGCAGCCCCCAAACAGGGAAAACACAAGGCTACACCTTC
-	TRBV7-6	TRBJ1-5	TRBD1	CASSLGTGGDQPQHF	TGTGCCAGCAGCTTAGGTACAGGGGGCGATCAGCCCCAGCATTTT
-	TRBV27	TRBJ1-6	TRBD1	CASRRDRVSPLHF	TGTGCCAGCAGACGGGACAGGGTATCACCCCTCCACTTT
-	TRBV3-1/TRBV3-2	TRBJ2-1	TRBD2	CASSQLAGSQEQFF	TGTGCCAGCAGCCAACTAGCGGGGTCCCAGGAGCAGTTCTTC
-	TRBV6-1	TRBJ1-2	-	CASSEYYGGSDYGYTF	TGTGCCAGCAGTGAATACTACGGGGGTTCGGACTATGGCTACACCTTC
-	TRBV30	TRBJ2-3	-	CAWSVSGGGRTDTQYF	TGTGCCTGGAGTGTATCAGGGGGAGGTCGCACAGATACGCAGTATTTT
-	TRBV20-1	TRBJ2-7	-	CSARWTEAAYF	TGCAGTGCTCGCTGGACGGAGGCTGCGTACTTC
-	TRBV19	TRBJ1-4	-	CASSTAGISSEKLFF	TGTGCCAGTAGTACCGCCGGGATTTCTTCTGAAAAACTGTTTTTT
-	TRBV9	TRBJ2-1	-	CASSVEGTYNEQFF	TGTGCCAGCAGCGTAGAGGGGACATACAATGAGCAGTTCTTC
-	TRBV6-5	TRBJ1-5	-	CASSLGQGNQPQHF	TGTGCCAGCAGCTTAGGACAAGGCAATCAGCCCCAGCATTTT
once	TRBV2	TRBJ2-1	-	CASSEASGPFEYNEQFF	TGTGCCAGCAGTGAAGCCTCGGGTCCCTTTGAGTACAATGAGCAGTTCTTC
-	TRBV9	TRBJ2-2	-	CASSVALWASTGELFF	TGTGCCAGCAGCGTAGCTCTGTGGGCCTCAACCGGGGAGCTGTTTTTT
-	TRBV28	TRBJ1-5	-	CASSFLGREFNQPQHF	TGTGCCAGCAGTTTCCTGGGGCGGGAATTTAATCAGCCCCAGCATTTT
-	TRBV6-6	TRBJ2-3	TRBD1	CASSYRGTGDQYF	TGTGCCAGCAGTTACCGCGGGACAGGGGATCAGTATTTT
-	TRBV9	TRBJ2-5	TRBD1	CASSFGQGAVGETQYF	TGTGCCAGCAGCTTTGGACAGGGGGCCGTGGGAGAGACCCAGTACTTC
-	TRBV4-1	TRBJ2-1	-	CASSLPRTQDIPYNEQFF	TGCGCCAGCAGCCTTCCACGGACACAGGACATTCCGTACAATGAGCAGTTCTTC
once	TRBV19	TRBJ1-2	TRBD1	CASSGRDRGGGYTF	TGTGCCAGTAGCGGCCGGGACAGGGGGGGTGGCTACACCTTC
-	TRBV4-2	TRBJ1-6	-	CASSQDQGTNSYNSPLHF	TGTGCCAGCAGCCAAGATCAGGGGACGAACTCCTATAATTCACCCCTCCACTTT
-	TRBV7-9	TRBJ2-7	-	CASSLGQNLYEQYF	TGTGCCAGCAGCTTAGGGCAAAATCTCTACGAGCAGTACTTC
-	TRBV19	TRBJ1-6	-	CASSILDSSYNSPLHF	TGTGCCAGTAGTATCCTTGACAGCTCCTATAATTCACCCCTCCACTTT
-	TRBV9	TRBJ1-1	-	CASSGPVGEDEAFF	TGTGCCAGCAGCGGCCCGGTGGGGGAGGATGAAGCTTTCTTT
once	TRBV30	TRBJ2-3	TRBD2	CAWSTPYSGKSTDTQYF	TGTGCCTGGAGTACACCCTATAGCGGGAAAAGCACAGATACGCAGTATTTT
-	TRBV7-8	TRBJ1-2	-	CASSLAETVYGYTF	TGTGCCAGCAGCTTAGCCGAAACAGTTTATGGCTACACCTTC
-	TRBV10-1	TRBJ1-4	-	CASSHGEKLFF	TGCGCCAGCAGTCACGGAGAGAAACTGTTTTTT
-	TRBV5-1	TRBJ2-1	-	CASKPSYNEQFF	TGCGCCAGCAAGCCTTCCTACAATGAGCAGTTCTTC